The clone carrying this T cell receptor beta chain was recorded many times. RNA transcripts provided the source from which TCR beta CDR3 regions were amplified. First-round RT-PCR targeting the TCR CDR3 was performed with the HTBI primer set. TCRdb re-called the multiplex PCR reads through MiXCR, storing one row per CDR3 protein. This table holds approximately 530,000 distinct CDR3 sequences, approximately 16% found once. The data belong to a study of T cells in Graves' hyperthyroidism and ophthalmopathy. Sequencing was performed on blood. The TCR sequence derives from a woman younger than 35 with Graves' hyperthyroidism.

The CDR3 DNA follows: TGTGCCAGCAGCGTAGGGGCAGGACACAATGAGCAGTTCTTC. Protein: CASSVGAGHNEQFF. The V and J genes are TRBV9 and TRBJ2-1; D gene unclear. Trimming left V 0 bases short and J 5 bases short, with 9 bases between. The CDR3 totals 14 residues. In germline, CDR1 is SGDLS, CDR2 YYNGEE.